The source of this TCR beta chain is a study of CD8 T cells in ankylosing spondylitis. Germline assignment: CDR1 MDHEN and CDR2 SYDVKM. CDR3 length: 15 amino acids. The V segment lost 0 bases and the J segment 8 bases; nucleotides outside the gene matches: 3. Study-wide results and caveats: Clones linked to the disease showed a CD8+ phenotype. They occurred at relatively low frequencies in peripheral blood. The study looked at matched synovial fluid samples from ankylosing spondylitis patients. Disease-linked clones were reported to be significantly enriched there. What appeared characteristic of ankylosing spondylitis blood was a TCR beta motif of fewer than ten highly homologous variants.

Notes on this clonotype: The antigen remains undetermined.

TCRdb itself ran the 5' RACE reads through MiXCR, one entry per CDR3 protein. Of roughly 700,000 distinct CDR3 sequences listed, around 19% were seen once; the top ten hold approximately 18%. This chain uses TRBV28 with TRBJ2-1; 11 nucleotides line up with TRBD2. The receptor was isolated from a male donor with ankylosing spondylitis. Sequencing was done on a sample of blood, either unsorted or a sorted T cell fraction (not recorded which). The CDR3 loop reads CASSLWLAGGHEQFF. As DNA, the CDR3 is TGTGCCAGCAGTTTATGGCTAGCGGGGGGCCATGAGCAGTTCTTC.